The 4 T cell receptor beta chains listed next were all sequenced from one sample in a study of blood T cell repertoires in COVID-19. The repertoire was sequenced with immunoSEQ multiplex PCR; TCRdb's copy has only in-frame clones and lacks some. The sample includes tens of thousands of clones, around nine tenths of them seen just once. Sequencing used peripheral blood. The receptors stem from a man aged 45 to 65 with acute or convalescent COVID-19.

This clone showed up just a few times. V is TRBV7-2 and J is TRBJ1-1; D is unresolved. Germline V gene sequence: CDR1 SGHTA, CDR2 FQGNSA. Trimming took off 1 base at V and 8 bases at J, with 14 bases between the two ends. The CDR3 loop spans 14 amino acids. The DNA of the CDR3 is TGTGCCAGCAGCTTAGGGGGAGGAAAGAGGGAAGCTTTCTTT. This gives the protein CASSLGGGKREAFF.

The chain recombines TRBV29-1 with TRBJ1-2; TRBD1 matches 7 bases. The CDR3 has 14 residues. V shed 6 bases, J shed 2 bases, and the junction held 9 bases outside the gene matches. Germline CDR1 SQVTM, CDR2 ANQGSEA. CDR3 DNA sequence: TGCAGCGTCAGCGGGCAAGGGGGCAACTATGGCTACACCTTC. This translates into CSVSGQGGNYGYTF.

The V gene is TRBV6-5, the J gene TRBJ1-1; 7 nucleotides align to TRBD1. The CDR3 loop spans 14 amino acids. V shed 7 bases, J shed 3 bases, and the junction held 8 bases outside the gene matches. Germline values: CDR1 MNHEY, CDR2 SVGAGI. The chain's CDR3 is CASTVRQGYTEAFF. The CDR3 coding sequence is TGTGCCAGCACGGTTAGACAGGGTTACACTGAAGCTTTCTTT.

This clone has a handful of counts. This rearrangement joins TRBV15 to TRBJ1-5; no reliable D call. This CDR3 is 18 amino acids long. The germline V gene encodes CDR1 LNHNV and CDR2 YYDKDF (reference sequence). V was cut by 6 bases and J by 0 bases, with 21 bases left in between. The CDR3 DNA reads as TGTGCCACCAGGGCGGACTCAAGGAGCCGGATTAGCAATCAGCCCCAGCATTTT. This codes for CATRADSRSRISNQPQHF.